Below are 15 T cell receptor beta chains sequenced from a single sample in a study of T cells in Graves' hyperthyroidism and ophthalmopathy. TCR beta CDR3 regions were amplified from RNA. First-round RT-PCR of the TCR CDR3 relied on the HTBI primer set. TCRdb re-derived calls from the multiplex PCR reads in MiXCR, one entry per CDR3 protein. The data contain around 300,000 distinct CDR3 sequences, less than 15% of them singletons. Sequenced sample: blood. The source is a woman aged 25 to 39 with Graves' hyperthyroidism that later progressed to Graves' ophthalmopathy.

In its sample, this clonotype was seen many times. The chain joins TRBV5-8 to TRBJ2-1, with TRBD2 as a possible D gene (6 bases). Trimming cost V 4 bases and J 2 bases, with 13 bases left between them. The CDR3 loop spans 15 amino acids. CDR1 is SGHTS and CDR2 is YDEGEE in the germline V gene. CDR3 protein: CASSPGGTPYNEQFF. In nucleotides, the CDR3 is TGTGCCAGCAGCCCTGGCGGGACTCCCTACAATGAGCAGTTCTTC.

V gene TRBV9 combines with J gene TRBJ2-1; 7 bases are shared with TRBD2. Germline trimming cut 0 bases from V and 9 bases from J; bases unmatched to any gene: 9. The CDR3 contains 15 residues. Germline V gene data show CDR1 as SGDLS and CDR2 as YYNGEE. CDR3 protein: CASSVAGGEVIEQFF. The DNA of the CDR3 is TGTGCCAGCAGCGTAGCGGGAGGCGAGGTTATTGAGCAGTTCTTC.

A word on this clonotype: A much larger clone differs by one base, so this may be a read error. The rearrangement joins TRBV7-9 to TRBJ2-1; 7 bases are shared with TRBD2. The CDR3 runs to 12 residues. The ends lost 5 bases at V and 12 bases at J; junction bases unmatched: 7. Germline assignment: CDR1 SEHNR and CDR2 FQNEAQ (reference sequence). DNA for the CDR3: TGTGCCAGCAGCGACGGGACTATTGGGCAGTTCTTC. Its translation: CASSDGTIGQFF.

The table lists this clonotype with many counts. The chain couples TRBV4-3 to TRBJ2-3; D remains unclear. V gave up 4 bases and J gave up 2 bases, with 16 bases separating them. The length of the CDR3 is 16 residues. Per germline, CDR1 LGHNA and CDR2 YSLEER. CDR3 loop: CASSPFRRFLTDTQYF. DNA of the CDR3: TGCGCCAGCAGCCCCTTTCGACGATTCCTCACAGATACGCAGTATTTT.

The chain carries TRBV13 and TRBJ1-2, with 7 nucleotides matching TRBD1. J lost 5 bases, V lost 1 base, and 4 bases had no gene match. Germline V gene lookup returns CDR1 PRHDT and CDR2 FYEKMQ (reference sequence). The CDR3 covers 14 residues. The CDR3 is CASSLDLRGYGYTF. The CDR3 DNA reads TGTGCCAGCAGCTTAGATCTCAGGGGGTATGGCTACACCTTC. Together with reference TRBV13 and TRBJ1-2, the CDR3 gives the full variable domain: AAGVIQSPRHLIKEKRETATLKCYPIPRHDTVYWYQQGPGQDPQFLISFYEKMQSDKGSIPDRFSAQQFSDYHSELNMSSLELGDSALYFCASSLDLRGYGYTFGSGTRLTVV.

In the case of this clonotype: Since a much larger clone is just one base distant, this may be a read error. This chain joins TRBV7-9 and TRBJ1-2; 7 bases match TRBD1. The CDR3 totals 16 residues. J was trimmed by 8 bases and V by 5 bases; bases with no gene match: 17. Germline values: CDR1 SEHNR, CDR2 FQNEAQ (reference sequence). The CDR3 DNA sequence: TGTGCCAGCAGCCCCTTTGGACAGGAGTATTTTGAGGGCTACACCTTC. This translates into CASSPFGQEYFEGYTF. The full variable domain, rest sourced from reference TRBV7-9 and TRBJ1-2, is DTGVSQNPRHKITKRGQNVTFRCDPISEHNRLYWYRQTLGQGPEFLTYFQNEAQLEKSRLLSDRFSAERPKGSFSTLEIQRTEQGDSAMYLCASSPFGQEYFEGYTFGSGTRLTVV.

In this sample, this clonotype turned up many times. The CDR3 reads CASSQDGPNGGAFF. For the CDR3, the DNA is TGCGCCAGCAGCCAAGATGGCCCTAATGGGGGAGCTTTCTTT. The genes are TRBV4-1 and TRBJ1-1; D perhaps matches TRBD1 (5 bases). The germline gives CDR1 MGHRA, CDR2 YSYEKL. With 0 bases removed from V and 10 bases from J, the gap between germline ends came to 15 bases. This CDR3 has 14 amino acids.

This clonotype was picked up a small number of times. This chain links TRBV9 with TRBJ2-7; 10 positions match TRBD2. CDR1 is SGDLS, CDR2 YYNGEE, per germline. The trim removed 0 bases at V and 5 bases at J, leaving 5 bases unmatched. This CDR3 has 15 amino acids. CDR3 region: CASSVEVAGGDEQYF. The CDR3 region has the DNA TGTGCCAGCAGCGTAGAAGTAGCGGGAGGTGACGAGCAGTACTTC.

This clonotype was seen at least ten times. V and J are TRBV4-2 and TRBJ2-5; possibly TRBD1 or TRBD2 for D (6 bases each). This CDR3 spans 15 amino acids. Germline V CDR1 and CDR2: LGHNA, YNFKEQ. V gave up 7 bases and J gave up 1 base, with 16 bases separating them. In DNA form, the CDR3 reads TGTGCCAGCAAGAAAGGGGGGCAAACCCAAGAGACCCAGTACTTC. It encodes CASKKGGQTQETQYF.

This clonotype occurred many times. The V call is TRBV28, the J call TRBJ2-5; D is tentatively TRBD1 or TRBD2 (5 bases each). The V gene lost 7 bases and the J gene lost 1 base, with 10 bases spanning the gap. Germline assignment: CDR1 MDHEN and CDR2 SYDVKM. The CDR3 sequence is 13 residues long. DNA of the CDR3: TGTGCCAGCAACCGGGACGTCCAAGAGACCCAGTACTTC. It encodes CASNRDVQETQYF.

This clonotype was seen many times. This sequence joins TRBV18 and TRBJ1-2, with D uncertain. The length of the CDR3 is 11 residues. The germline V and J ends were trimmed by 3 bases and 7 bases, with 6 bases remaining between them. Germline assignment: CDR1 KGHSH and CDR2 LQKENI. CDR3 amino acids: CASSPSRGYTF. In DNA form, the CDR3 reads TGTGCCAGCTCACCGTCACGTGGCTACACCTTC.

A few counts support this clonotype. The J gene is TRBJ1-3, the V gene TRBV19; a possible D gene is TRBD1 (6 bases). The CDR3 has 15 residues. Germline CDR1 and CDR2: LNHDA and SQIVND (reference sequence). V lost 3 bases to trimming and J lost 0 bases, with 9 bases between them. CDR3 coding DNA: TGTGCCAGTAGTATGGGACACCGCTCTGGAAACACCATATATTTT. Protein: CASSMGHRSGNTIYF.

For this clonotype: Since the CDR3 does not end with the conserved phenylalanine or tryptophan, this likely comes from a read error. The CDR3 nucleotides read TGCGCCAGCAGCCAAGATATAGTCGGTGAAGCTTTCCTT. It translates to CASSQDIVGEAFL. The chain recombines TRBV4-3 with TRBJ1-1, with D unresolved. Trimming removed 0 bases from V and 7 bases from J, with 9 bases in between. The CDR3 has 13 residues. Germline loops: CDR1 LGHNA, CDR2 YSLEER.

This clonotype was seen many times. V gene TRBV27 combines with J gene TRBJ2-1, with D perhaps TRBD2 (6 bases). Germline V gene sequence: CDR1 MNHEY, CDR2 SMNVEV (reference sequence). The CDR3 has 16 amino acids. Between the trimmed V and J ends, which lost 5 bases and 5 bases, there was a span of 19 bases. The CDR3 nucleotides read TGTGCCAGCAGTGGGACTCCATATCTGCACAACAATGAGCAGTTCTTC. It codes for CASSGTPYLHNNEQFF.

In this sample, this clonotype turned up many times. The CDR3 is CASSYSRSYGYTF. The CDR3 DNA is TGTGCCAGCAGTTACTCTAGGAGCTATGGCTACACCTTC. The chain combines TRBV6-5 with TRBJ1-2; D is unclear. Trimming took off 0 bases at V and 4 bases at J, with 6 bases between the two ends. The CDR3 runs 13 residues. The germline V gene has CDR1 MNHEY and CDR2 SVGAGI.